The source of this T cell receptor (beta chain) is a study of radiotherapy plus CTLA-4 blockade in lung cancer. Across the whole study: Disease control reached 30% to 35%, with objective responses in roughly 19%.

Ipilimumab CTLA-4 blockade and focal radiation were given to patients with chemo-refractory metastatic non-small-cell lung cancer. The trim removed 0 bases at V and 0 bases at J, leaving 4 bases unmatched. The CDR3 totals 18 residues. Per the germline V gene, CDR1 is SGHNT and CDR2 is YYREEE (reference sequence). General study results and limits: Radiotherapy was combined with ipilimumab, and tumor-derived TCR clones then expanded in blood. In blood, early T cell clone dynamics reportedly predicted response best, together with interferon-beta.

Sequencing used immunoSEQ multiplex PCR; TCRdb keeps in-frame clones, though not all of them. The sample has roughly 48,000 clones; roughly four fifths are singletons. As concerns this clone: The antigen is unknown.

This specimen consisted of peripheral blood, obtained from a patient treated with radiotherapy plus ipilimumab. The V call is TRBV5-4, the J call TRBJ2-1; 12 bases are shared with TRBD2. The sequence came from a human donor with non-small cell lung cancer who had stable disease on radiotherapy plus ipilimumab. The CDR3 region has the DNA TGTGCCAGCAGCTTGGCCTTGACTAGCGGGAGCTCCTACAATGAGCAGTTCTTC. Protein product: CASSLALTSGSSYNEQFF.